What follows are 13 T cell receptor beta chains derived from one specimen sequenced in a study of regulatory T cells in long-lasting Graves disease. CDR3 regions were amplified by Arm-PCR using iRepertoire HTBI primers to build TCR beta libraries. In TCRdb, the multiplex PCR reads were re-called with MiXCR into one record per CDR3 protein. The data hold approximately 360,000 distinct CDR3 sequences, with about 12% observed a single time. The sample's time point: newly diagnosed GD, antithyroid drugs for less than 3 months. From PBMCs, RNA was extracted and then used to make the TCR library. These data were also reused for a study on T cells in Graves' hyperthyroidism and ophthalmopathy.

The sample was peripheral blood mononuclear cells (PBMCs), taken at new diagnosis, from a patient treated with antithyroid drugs. The receptors here all came from a woman aged 18-29 years with Graves disease.

This clonotype came up many times. The chain combines TRBV2 with TRBJ2-1; D remains unclear. The CDR3 is 18 amino acids. In germline, CDR1 is SNHLY, CDR2 FYNNEI. Trimming pared 0 bases from V and 2 bases from J, leaving 17 bases between. The CDR3 DNA sequence: TGTGCCAGCAGTGAAGCGCGGCGAGGTACACTGACCTACAATGAGCAGTTCTTC. Protein sequence: CASSEARRGTLTYNEQFF.

The V gene is TRBV19, the J gene TRBJ1-6; D call uncertain. The CDR3 loop spans 16 amino acids. Trimming pared 7 bases from V and 0 bases from J, leaving 13 bases between. Looked up from germline, CDR1 is LNHDA and CDR2 is SQIVND (reference sequence). The CDR3 reads CASTGPRNSYNSPLHF. CDR3 DNA sequence: TGTGCCAGTACAGGCCCGCGTAACTCCTATAATTCACCCCTCCACTTT.

Ten or more counts support this clonotype. V gene TRBV7-9 combines with J gene TRBJ1-1, with D possibly being TRBD1 (5 bases). V lost 5 bases and J lost 7, with 11 bases in between. CDR1 SEHNR and CDR2 FQNEAQ come from the germline V gene (reference sequence). The CDR3 covers 12 residues. The chain's CDR3 is CASSRGGNEAFF. In DNA form, the CDR3 reads TGTGCCAGCAGCCGGGGGGGAAATGAAGCTTTCTTT.

The V call is TRBV18, the J call TRBJ2-5, with 8 bases aligning to TRBD1. V lost 2 bases to trimming and J lost 6 bases; unmatched junction nucleotides: 8. The CDR3 has 15 residues. Germline assignment: CDR1 KGHSH and CDR2 LQKENI. CDR3 in amino acids: CASSPNAGGGKTQYF. Written as DNA, the CDR3 is TGTGCCAGCTCACCAAACGCAGGGGGCGGGAAGACCCAGTACTTC.

The chain recombines TRBV5-4 with TRBJ2-1; D is perhaps TRBD2 (7 bases). Germline CDR1 reads SGHNT; CDR2 reads YYREEE (reference sequence). V was cut by 0 bases and J by 10 bases, with 14 bases left in between. This CDR3 is 14 amino acids long. The CDR3 reads CASSLGSWGGEQFF. The CDR3 DNA reads as TGTGCCAGCAGCTTGGGGAGTTGGGGGGGCGAGCAGTTCTTC.

This clonotype was seen at least ten times. V usage is TRBV11-3 and J usage is TRBJ2-7; tentatively, D is TRBD2 (6 bases). The CDR3 covers 13 residues. CDR1 is SGHNT and CDR2 is YENEEA in the germline V gene. V was clipped by 1 base and J by 6 bases, with 10 bases between them. The DNA of the CDR3 is TGTGCCAGCAGCTTAGGTCATAGCGGCGAGCAGTACTTC. It translates to CASSLGHSGEQYF.

This clonotype has at least ten counts. This chain joins TRBV6-2 or TRBV6-3 and TRBJ1-2; D might be TRBD1 (5 bases). The CDR3 covers 15 residues. Germline assignment: CDR1 MNHEY and CDR2 SVGEGT. The V and J ends lost 4 bases and 4 bases respectively, with 16 bases between them. CDR3 residues: CASSSIGTAIYGYTF. In DNA, the CDR3 is TGTGCCAGCAGTTCTATCGGGACGGCGATCTATGGCTACACCTTC.

This clonotype occurred many times. This rearrangement joins TRBV20-1 to TRBJ1-3; possible D gene TRBD1, 6 bases. CDR3 length: 16 amino acids. Germline CDR1 is DFQATT and CDR2 is SNEGSKA (reference sequence). Deletions cut 4 bases from V and 0 bases from J, with 16 bases between. The CDR3 here is CSATPHRASSGNTIYF. DNA for the CDR3: TGCAGTGCTACCCCCCACAGGGCAAGCTCTGGAAACACCATATATTTT.

This clonotype was counted ten times or more. This chain joins TRBV20-1 and TRBJ1-5; D is unclear. The germline gives CDR1 DFQATT, CDR2 SNEGSKA (reference sequence). CDR3 length equals 14 residues. V was cut by 6 bases and J by 3 bases, with 15 bases left in between. DNA for the CDR3: TGCAGTGCGAGGAGCGGGATGAACAATCAGCCCCAGCATTTT. It specifies CSARSGMNNQPQHF.

In its sample, this clonotype was seen many times. This chain uses TRBV30 with TRBJ1-5; D possibly corresponds to TRBD1 (5 bases). The CDR3 loop spans 15 amino acids. The V end lost 0 bases, the J end lost 7 bases, and 16 bases lay between the germline ends. Germline CDR1 is GTSNPN and CDR2 is SVGIG (reference sequence). The CDR3 reads CAWSVGASRNQPQHF. The CDR3 region has the DNA TGTGCCTGGAGTGTAGGGGCCTCCCGAAACCAGCCCCAGCATTTT.

This clonotype was seen more than once but under ten times. This rearrangement joins TRBV9 to TRBJ2-3; the match to TRBD2 covers 13 bases. Germline-derived CDR1 and CDR2 are SGDLS and YYNGEE. J lost 4 bases, V lost 0 bases, and 5 bases had no gene match. The CDR3 covers 17 residues. The CDR3 reads CASSVVGLAGVPDTQYF. DNA for the CDR3: TGTGCCAGCAGCGTAGTCGGACTAGCGGGAGTTCCAGATACGCAGTATTTT.

This clonotype was recorded at least ten times. At one end the junction does not follow the germline gene, possibly because of a read error. The chain has TRBV7-2 and TRBJ2-1, with D maybe TRBD2 (6 bases). Germline CDR1 SGHTA, CDR2 FQGNSA. The CDR3 spans 16 residues. CDR3 nucleotides: TGTGCCAGCAGCCAGAGTCCGACTAGGGCCGCTAGCCCACGTCACTTC. It translates to CASSQSPTRAASPRHF.

This clonotype came up many times. J is TRBJ2-2 and V is TRBV2, with D possibly being TRBD2 (6 bases). Trimming removed 2 bases at V and 1 base at J, with 11 bases between. This CDR3 comprises 16 residues. CDR1 and CDR2 from the germline V gene are SNHLY and FYNNEI. The CDR3 region is CASSEPYSGNTGELFF. The CDR3 DNA reads as TGTGCCAGCAGTGAACCATATAGCGGGAACACCGGGGAGCTGTTTTTT.